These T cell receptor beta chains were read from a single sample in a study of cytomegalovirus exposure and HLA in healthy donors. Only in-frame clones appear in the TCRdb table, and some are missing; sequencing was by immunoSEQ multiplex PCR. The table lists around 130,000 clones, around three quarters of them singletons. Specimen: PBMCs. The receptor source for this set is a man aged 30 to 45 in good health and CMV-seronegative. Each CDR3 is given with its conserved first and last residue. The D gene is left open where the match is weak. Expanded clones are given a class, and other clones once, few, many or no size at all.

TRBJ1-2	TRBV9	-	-	CASSATEVGYTF	TGTGCCAGCAGCGCGACAGAGGTCGGCTACACCTTC
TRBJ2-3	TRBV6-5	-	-	CASKARTASTDTQYF	TGTGCCAGCAAAGCTAGGACAGCGAGCACAGATACGCAGTATTTT
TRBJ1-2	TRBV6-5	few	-	CASSYHSKDGYTF	TGTGCCAGCAGTTACCACAGTAAAGATGGCTACACCTTC
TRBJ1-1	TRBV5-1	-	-	CASSPRGHSMNTEAFF	TGCGCCAGCAGCCCGCGCGGGCACAGTATGAACACTGAAGCTTTCTTT
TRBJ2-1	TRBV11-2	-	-	CASSLVLRSSYNEQFF	TGTGCCAGCAGCTTAGTCTTGCGGAGCTCCTACAATGAGCAGTTCTTC
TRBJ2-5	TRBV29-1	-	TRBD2	CSVGLAGVETQYF	TGCAGCGTTGGACTAGCGGGGGTCGAGACCCAGTACTTC
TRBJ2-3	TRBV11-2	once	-	CASSGGASGSTDTQYF	TGTGCCAGCAGCGGGGGGGCTAGCGGTAGCACAGATACGCAGTATTTT
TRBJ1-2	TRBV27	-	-	CATKADYGYTF	TGTGCCACCAAGGCGGACTATGGCTACACCTTC
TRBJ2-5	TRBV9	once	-	CASSVGSSGAGGTQYF	TGTGCCAGCAGCGTAGGAAGTAGCGGAGCGGGTGGGACCCAGTACTTC
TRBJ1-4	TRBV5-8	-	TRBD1	CASSLTGTEDEKLFF	TGTGCCAGCAGCTTGACGGGGACAGAAGATGAAAAACTGTTTTTT
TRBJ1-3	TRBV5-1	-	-	CASSLYGSGNTIYF	TGCGCCAGCAGCTTGTACGGCTCTGGAAACACCATATATTTT
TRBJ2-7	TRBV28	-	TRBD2	CASSPGGGLTYEQYF	TGTGCCAGCAGCCCGGGAGGGGGGCTCACCTACGAGCAGTACTTC
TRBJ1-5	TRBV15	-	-	CATSPGNDQPQHF	TGTGCCACCAGCCCAGGGAATGATCAGCCCCAGCATTTT
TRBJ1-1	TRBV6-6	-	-	CASSPGQFEAFF	TGTGCCAGCAGCCCCGGACAGTTTGAAGCTTTCTTT
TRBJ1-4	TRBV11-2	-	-	CASSSQKGGGEKLFF	TGTGCCAGCAGCTCCCAGAAGGGTGGAGGCGAAAAACTGTTTTTT
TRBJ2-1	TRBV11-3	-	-	CASSLSPTSGVDNEQFF	TGTGCCAGCAGCTTATCCCCAACCTCGGGGGTCGACAATGAGCAGTTCTTC
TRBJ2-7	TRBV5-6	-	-	CASTIQVGYEQYF	TGTGCCAGCACCATACAGGTGGGATACGAGCAGTACTTC
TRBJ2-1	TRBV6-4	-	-	CASRTGGGHNEQFF	TGTGCCAGCAGAACAGGGGGGGGTCACAATGAGCAGTTCTTC
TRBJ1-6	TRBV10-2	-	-	CASISGSSYNSPLHF	TGCGCCAGCATCTCAGGCAGCTCCTATAATTCACCCCTCCACTTT
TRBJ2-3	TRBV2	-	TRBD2	CASSTNGGEDTQYF	TGTGCCAGCAGTACCAACGGGGGGGAAGATACGCAGTATTTT
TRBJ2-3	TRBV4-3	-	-	CASSQERSGRTDTQYF	TGCGCCAGCAGCCAAGAACGGAGCGGACGCACAGATACGCAGTATTTT
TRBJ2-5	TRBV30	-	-	CAWSVLVKETQYF	TGTGCCTGGAGTGTACTTGTTAAAGAGACCCAGTACTTC
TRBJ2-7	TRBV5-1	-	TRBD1	CASSLAGTGSYEQYF	TGCGCCAGCAGCTTGGCTGGGACAGGGAGCTACGAGCAGTACTTC
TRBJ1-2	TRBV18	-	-	CASSPRLTLGYTF	TGTGCCAGCTCACCAAGATTGACTTTGGGCTACACCTTC
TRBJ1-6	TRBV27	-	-	CASSLAWGSPNSPLHF	TGTGCCAGCAGTTTAGCCTGGGGCTCCCCAAATTCACCCCTCCACTTT
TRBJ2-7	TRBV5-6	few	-	CASSPRRRGYEQYF	TGTGCCAGCAGCCCAAGGCGTAGAGGGTACGAGCAGTACTTC
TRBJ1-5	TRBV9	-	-	CASSAYSNQPQHF	TGTGCCAGCAGCGCTTATAGCAATCAGCCCCAGCATTTT
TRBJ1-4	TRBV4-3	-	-	CASSQDWGRSATNEKLFF	TGCGCCAGCAGCCAAGACTGGGGCCGTTCTGCAACTAATGAAAAACTGTTTTTT
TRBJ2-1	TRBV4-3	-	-	CASSQRYRESSYNEQFF	TGCGCCAGCAGCCAGAGATATCGGGAGAGCTCCTACAATGAGCAGTTCTTC
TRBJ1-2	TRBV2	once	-	CASSEEGENYGYTF	TGTGCCAGCAGTGAGGAAGGAGAGAACTATGGCTACACCTTC
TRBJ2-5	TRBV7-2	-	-	CASSPAFEETQYF	TGTGCCAGCAGCCCCGCTTTCGAGGAGACCCAGTACTTC
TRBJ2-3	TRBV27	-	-	CASSLLTVPDTQYF	TGTGCCAGCAGTTTATTAACAGTCCCAGATACGCAGTATTTT
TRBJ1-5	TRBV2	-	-	CASSTSNQPQHF	TGTGCCAGCAGTACAAGCAATCAGCCCCAGCATTTT
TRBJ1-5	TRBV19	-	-	CASSVRDSNQPQHF	TGTGCCAGTAGTGTACGGGATAGCAATCAGCCCCAGCATTTT
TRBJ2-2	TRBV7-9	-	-	CASSPQAGLTGELFF	TGTGCCAGCAGCCCGCAAGCAGGGCTCACCGGGGAGCTGTTTTTT
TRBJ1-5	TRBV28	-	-	CASSLGAVSGPQHF	TGTGCCAGCAGTTTAGGGGCAGTGTCCGGGCCCCAGCATTTT
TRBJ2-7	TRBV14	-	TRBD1	CASSQRQGSYEQYF	TGTGCCAGCAGCCAACGACAGGGCTCCTACGAGCAGTACTTC
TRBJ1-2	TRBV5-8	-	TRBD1	CASSPNPGQGFGYTF	TGTGCCAGCAGCCCCAATCCGGGACAGGGTTTCGGCTACACCTTC
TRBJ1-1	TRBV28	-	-	CASSLVGRGTEAFF	TGTGCCAGCAGTTTAGTGGGAAGGGGCACTGAAGCTTTCTTT
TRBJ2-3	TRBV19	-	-	CASSPSSLDTQYF	TGTGCCAGTAGTCCCTCAAGCCTTGATACGCAGTATTTT
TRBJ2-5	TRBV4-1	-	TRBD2	CASSQDWASGRRWYF	TGCGCCAGCAGCCAAGATTGGGCTAGCGGGAGGAGGTGGTACTTC
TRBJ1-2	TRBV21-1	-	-	CASSKEYDTGANYGYTF	TGTGCCAGCAGCAAAGAATACGACACGGGAGCTAACTATGGCTACACCTTC
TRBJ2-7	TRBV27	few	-	CASSLFPPPRSFNEQYF	TGTGCCAGCAGTTTATTCCCCCCGCCGAGGTCTTTCAACGAGCAGTACTTC
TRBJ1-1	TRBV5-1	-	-	CASSSGQNTEAFF	TGCGCCAGCAGCTCGGGACAGAACACTGAAGCTTTCTTT
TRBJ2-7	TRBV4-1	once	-	CASSQEEAAYEQYF	TGCGCCAGCAGCCAAGAGGAGGCAGCTTACGAGCAGTACTTC